This TCR beta chain was sequenced in a study of Ad26.COV2.S vaccination and SARS-CoV-2 variants. Study context: By the intramuscular route, Ad26.COV2.S was given once, or twice 56 days apart.

The protocol was immunoSEQ multiplex PCR, while the TCRdb copy is restricted to in-frame clones and leaves out a portion. The sample includes hundreds of thousands of clones, roughly 84% of them seen just once. With regard to this clone: Antigen unknown.

Study-level results: Across vaccine and placebo recipients, the breadth of non-spike TCRs was similar.

As for treatment: approximately 18 received Ad26.COV2.S at low or high dose, single or two shots; five or six received placebo; per-sample allocation not given. Collection of the samples took place on day 63 after the first injection of vaccine or placebo. Trimming cost V 5 bases and J 7 bases; bases outside gene matches: 8. The germline CDR1 and CDR2 sequences are MNHNS and SASEGT. The CDR3 sequence is 15 residues long. The TCR sequence derives from a person between 18 and 59 years old who received the Ad26.COV2.S COVID-19 vaccine or a placebo. The material was peripheral blood, obtained in a trial of Ad26.COV2.S vaccine versus placebo. The chain is built from TRBV6-1 and TRBJ1-6; 7 positions agree with TRBD1. As DNA, the CDR3 is TGTGCCAGCAGTTCCACCGGGACAGCAAATTCACCCCTCCACTTT. Amino acid sequence: CASSSTGTANSPLHF.